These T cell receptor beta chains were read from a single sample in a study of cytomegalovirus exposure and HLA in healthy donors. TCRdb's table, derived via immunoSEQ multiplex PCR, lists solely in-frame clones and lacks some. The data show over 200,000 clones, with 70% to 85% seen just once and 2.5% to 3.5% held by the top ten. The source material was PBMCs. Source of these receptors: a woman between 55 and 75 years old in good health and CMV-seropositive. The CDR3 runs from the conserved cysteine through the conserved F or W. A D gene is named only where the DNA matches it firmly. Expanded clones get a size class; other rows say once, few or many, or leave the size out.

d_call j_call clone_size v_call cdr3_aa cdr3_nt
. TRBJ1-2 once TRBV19 CASSNRDKLLFGYTF TGTGCCAGTAGTAACCGGGACAAGCTCCTTTTTGGCTACACCTTC
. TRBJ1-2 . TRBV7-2 CASSPLDGYTF TGTGCCAGCAGCCCCCTCGATGGCTACACCTTC
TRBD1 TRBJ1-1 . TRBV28 CASSLPGQAGTEAFF TGTGCCAGCAGCCTACCCGGACAGGCGGGGACTGAAGCTTTCTTT
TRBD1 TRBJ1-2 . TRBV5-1 CASSLADRGGYGYTF TGCGCCAGCAGCTTGGCCGACAGGGGTGGCTATGGCTACACCTTC
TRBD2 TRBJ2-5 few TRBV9 CASSVGGTSGSGETQYF TGTGCCAGCAGCGTAGGAGGGACTAGCGGCTCCGGGGAGACCCAGTACTTC
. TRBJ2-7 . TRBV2 CASRLSYEQYF TGTGCCAGCCGTTTGTCCTACGAGCAGTACTTC
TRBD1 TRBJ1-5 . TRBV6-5 CASSSGTGGSNQPQHF TGTGCCAGCAGTTCGGGGACAGGGGGTAGCAATCAGCCCCAGCATTTT
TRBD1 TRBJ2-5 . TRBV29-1 CSVKPWTGEETQYF TGCAGCGTCAAACCTTGGACAGGGGAAGAGACCCAGTACTTC
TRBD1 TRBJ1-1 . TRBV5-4 CASSPGTGRNTEAFF TGTGCCAGCAGCCCCGGGACAGGAAGGAACACTGAAGCTTTCTTT
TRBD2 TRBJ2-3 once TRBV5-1 CASSPGLAADTQYF TGCGCCAGCAGCCCCGGACTAGCTGCGGATACGCAGTATTTT
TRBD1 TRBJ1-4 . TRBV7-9 CASSFGGGVGEKLFF TGTGCCAGCAGCTTCGGAGGGGGCGTAGGTGAAAAACTGTTTTTT
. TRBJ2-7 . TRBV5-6 CASSLIGQGHHEQYF TGTGCCAGCAGCTTGATTGGTCAGGGCCACCACGAGCAGTACTTC
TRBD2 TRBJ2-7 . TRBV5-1 CASSVGLAGDVRWDEQYF TGCGCCAGCAGCGTCGGACTAGCGGGGGACGTCCGGTGGGACGAGCAGTACTTC
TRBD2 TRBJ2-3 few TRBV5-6 CASSLASGSFGTDTQYF TGTGCCAGCAGCTTGGCTAGCGGGAGTTTCGGCACAGATACGCAGTATTTT
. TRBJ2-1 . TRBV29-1 CSVVSRLDYNEQFF TGCAGCGTTGTTTCTCGGCTAGACTACAATGAGCAGTTCTTC